The rows below give T cell receptor beta chains drawn from one sample of a study of cytomegalovirus exposure and HLA in healthy donors. Data came from immunoSEQ multiplex PCR; TCRdb stores just in-frame clones and leaves some out. The sample holds 100,000 to 150,000 clones; around 90% are singletons and the top ten take about 2%. The sample consisted of PBMCs. These receptors all come from a woman younger than 35 in good health and CMV-seronegative. Both conserved end residues are part of each CDR3. The order of the fields is clone size, D gene, J gene, V gene, CDR3 protein, CDR3 DNA. The D gene is left open where the match is weak. Clone size, where shown, is once, few, many, or a class for clones that have expanded.

-,TRBD2,TRBJ2-3,TRBV7-8,CASSLAGELADTQYF,TGTGCCAGCAGCCTAGCGGGAGAGCTCGCAGATACGCAGTATTTT
-,-,TRBJ2-2,TRBV6-1,CASLNYRDTGELFF,TGTGCCAGCCTGAATTACAGAGACACCGGGGAGCTGTTTTTT
-,TRBD2,TRBJ2-3,TRBV5-1,CASSLSGRDTQYF,TGCGCCAGCAGCTTGTCCGGGAGGGATACGCAGTATTTT
-,TRBD2,TRBJ2-1,TRBV10-3,CAISVSSGSGEQFF,TGTGCCATCAGTGTAAGTAGCGGGAGCGGTGAGCAGTTCTTC
-,-,TRBJ1-2,TRBV4-1,CASSQGGNYGYTF,TGCGCCAGCAGCCAGGGGGGAAACTATGGCTACACCTTC
-,-,TRBJ2-3,TRBV12-5,CASGLVPRDTQYF,TGTGCTAGTGGTTTGGTACCGCGAGATACGCAGTATTTT
-,TRBD1,TRBJ2-7,TRBV5-1,CASSLALGQAIYEQYF,TGCGCCAGCAGCTTGGCCCTCGGACAGGCTATCTACGAGCAGTACTTC
-,-,TRBJ2-1,TRBV6-4,CASSASLRGRNYNEQFF,TGTGCCAGCAGTGCATCACTCAGGGGCCGAAACTACAATGAGCAGTTCTTC
-,TRBD1,TRBJ2-5,TRBV5-4,CASSLRGQGPETQYF,TGTGCCAGCAGCTTGAGGGGACAGGGCCCAGAGACCCAGTACTTC
-,TRBD2,TRBJ2-3,TRBV28,CASSPGLAGKGDTQYF,TGTGCCAGCAGCCCTGGACTAGCGGGGAAGGGAGATACGCAGTATTTT
-,-,TRBJ2-4,TRBV5-1,CASSYDRAKNIQYF,TGCGCCAGCAGCTACGACAGGGCCAAAAACATTCAGTACTTC
-,-,TRBJ2-1,TRBV7-9,CASTHPFPLESNEQFF,TGTGCCAGCACCCACCCGTTTCCCTTAGAGTCCAATGAGCAGTTCTTC
once,TRBD2,TRBJ2-1,TRBV30,CAWTSGVFDEQFF,TGTGCCTGGACTAGCGGGGTTTTCGATGAGCAGTTCTTC
-,TRBD2,TRBJ2-3,TRBV9,CASSYGTSGRRGDTQYF,TGTGCCAGCAGCTACGGGACTAGCGGGAGGCGGGGAGATACGCAGTATTTT
-,TRBD2,TRBJ2-7,TRBV6-6,CASSTSGRSYEQYF,TGTGCCAGCAGTACTAGCGGGAGGAGCTACGAGCAGTACTTC
-,TRBD2,TRBJ2-1,TRBV19,CASSIVDPGGGGYNEQFF,TGTGCCAGTAGTATCGTGGACCCCGGGGGCGGGGGGTACAATGAGCAGTTCTTC
-,TRBD1,TRBJ2-7,TRBV5-8,CASSIKQGTGSHEQYF,TGTGCCAGCAGCATAAAACAGGGGACGGGTTCCCACGAGCAGTACTTC
-,-,TRBJ2-7,TRBV6-1,CASSRGYEQYF,TGTGCCAGCAGCAGGGGATACGAGCAGTACTTC
-,TRBD2,TRBJ2-1,TRBV4-1,CASSQFSGSKYNEQFF,TGCGCCAGCAGCCAATTTAGCGGGAGTAAGTACAATGAGCAGTTCTTC
-,TRBD1,TRBJ2-7,TRBV13,CASSGRGQSYEQYF,TGTGCCAGCAGCGGCCGGGGACAGTCCTACGAGCAGTACTTC
-,TRBD1,TRBJ1-1,TRBV10-3,CAISPQGEWGGTEAFF,TGTGCCATCAGCCCACAGGGGGAGTGGGGAGGGACTGAAGCTTTCTTT
-,TRBD1,TRBJ1-2,TRBV7-8,CASSLVPRAGGSYGYTF,TGTGCCAGCAGCTTAGTGCCCCGGGCAGGGGGCAGCTATGGCTACACCTTC
-,TRBD1,TRBJ1-2,TRBV7-9,CASSSPTGTVYGYTF,TGTGCCAGCAGCTCGCCCACCGGGACAGTCTATGGCTACACCTTC
-,-,TRBJ1-3,TRBV18,CASSPGAENTIYF,TGTGCCAGCTCTCCTGGGGCAGAGAACACCATATATTTT
-,TRBD1,TRBJ2-1,TRBV5-1,CASSSPEGAAEPTLYNEQFF,TGCGCCAGCAGCTCCCCCGAGGGGGCAGCGGAGCCCACTCTCTACAATGAGCAGTTCTTC
-,-,TRBJ2-2,TRBV19,CASSMWAWERDTGELFF,TGTGCCAGTAGTATGTGGGCCTGGGAGCGGGACACCGGGGAGCTGTTTTTT
-,-,TRBJ2-7,TRBV27,CASSLTAAYEQYF,TGTGCCAGCAGTCTTACTGCTGCCTACGAGCAGTACTTC
-,-,TRBJ2-3,TRBV6-6,CASSLKRGTDTQYF,TGTGCCAGCAGTTTGAAGCGGGGCACAGATACGCAGTATTTT
-,-,TRBJ2-2,TRBV2,CASSDGISGELFF,TGTGCCAGCAGTGACGGGATTTCCGGGGAGCTGTTTTTT
-,TRBD1,TRBJ2-2,TRBV9,CASSGRDRVPRELFF,TGTGCCAGCAGCGGCCGGGACAGGGTGCCCCGGGAGCTGTTTTTT
-,-,TRBJ2-3,TRBV30,CAWSPLDISTDTQYF,TGTGCCTGGAGTCCCCTAGATATTAGCACAGATACGCAGTATTTT
-,-,TRBJ2-7,TRBV23-1,CARSDRISYEQYF,TGCGCCAGATCGGACAGAATCTCCTACGAGCAGTACTTC
once,-,TRBJ1-1,TRBV28,CASSFRGGNTEAFF,TGTGCCAGCAGTTTTAGAGGGGGGAACACTGAAGCTTTCTTT
-,TRBD1,TRBJ2-7,TRBV19,CASSIVDRGGEQYF,TGTGCCAGTAGTATCGTCGACAGGGGGGGTGAGCAGTACTTC
-,TRBD2,TRBJ2-7,TRBV7-9,CASSPRPRGGPYEQYF,TGTGCCAGCAGTCCGCGGCCGCGCGGGGGTCCCTACGAGCAGTACTTC
-,TRBD1,TRBJ1-5,TRBV5-1,CASSESGGGASKPQHF,TGCGCCAGCAGCGAGAGTGGAGGGGGCGCTTCGAAGCCCCAGCATTTT
-,TRBD1,TRBJ2-5,TRBV4-1,CASSQGGGRAGGETQYF,TGCGCCAGCAGCCAAGGAGGGGGTCGGGCAGGGGGTGAGACCCAGTACTTC
-,-,TRBJ2-7,TRBV19,CASSRGAGASYEQYF,TGTGCCAGTAGCCGGGGGGCGGGAGCCTCCTACGAGCAGTACTTC
-,TRBD2,TRBJ2-1,TRBV2,CASWGLAVGNEQFF,TGTGCCAGCTGGGGACTAGCGGTGGGGAATGAGCAGTTCTTC
-,-,TRBJ1-5,TRBV27,CASSLTGGRASQPQHF,TGTGCCAGCAGTTTAACGGGCGGCAGGGCATCACAGCCCCAGCATTTT
-,-,TRBJ1-2,TRBV11-3,CASSLGTGNYGYTF,TGTGCCAGCAGCTTAGGGACGGGGAACTATGGCTACACCTTC
-,-,TRBJ2-3,TRBV6-4,CASSASGQADTQYF,TGTGCCAGCAGTGCAAGCGGTCAGGCAGATACGCAGTATTTT
few,-,TRBJ2-7,TRBV7-8,CASSFLISYEQYF,TGTGCCAGCAGCTTCCTAATCTCCTACGAGCAGTACTTC
-,TRBD2,TRBJ2-1,TRBV5-4,CASSGLAASYNEQFF,TGTGCCAGCAGCGGACTAGCCGCCTCCTACAATGAGCAGTTCTTC
-,TRBD2,TRBJ2-5,TRBV5-1,CASSLLAGTQETQYF,TGCGCCAGCAGCTTGCTAGCGGGGACCCAAGAGACCCAGTACTTC
-,-,TRBJ2-1,TRBV5-1,CASSLGGNSYNEQFF,TGCGCCAGCAGCTTGGGCGGGAACTCCTACAATGAGCAGTTCTTC
-,-,TRBJ1-4,TRBV19,CASSKTATNEKLFF,TGTGCCAGTAGTAAGACAGCAACTAATGAAAAACTGTTTTTT
-,TRBD2,TRBJ2-1,TRBV5-1,CASSWTSGAQYNEQFF,TGCGCCAGCAGCTGGACTAGCGGGGCCCAGTACAATGAGCAGTTCTTC
once,-,TRBJ2-7,TRBV29-1,CSVEDGQGSYEQYF,TGCAGCGTTGAAGACGGCCAGGGATCCTACGAGCAGTACTTC